The 6 T cell receptor beta chains in this list originate from one sample, sequenced in a study of blood T cell repertoires in COVID-19. Produced via immunoSEQ multiplex PCR; TCRdb's table is partial and in-frame only. Of around 73,000 clones in the sample, approximately 77% were seen once. What was sequenced was peripheral blood. The receptors were sampled from a man between 65 and 85 years old with COVID-19, enrolled during active disease.

V and J are TRBV20-1 and TRBJ1-2; possibly TRBD1 for D (5 bases). Germline V gene sequence: CDR1 DFQATT, CDR2 SNEGSKA (reference sequence). The CDR3 loop spans 10 amino acids. Trimming removed 4 bases at V and 11 bases at J, with 11 bases between. This CDR3 reads CSAIEGRYTF. CDR3 DNA: TGCAGTGCTATCGAGGGGAGGTACACCTTC.

The chain couples TRBV3-1 (or the pseudogene TRBV3-2) to TRBJ1-5; D is undetermined. The V gene lost 3 bases and the J gene lost 0 bases, with 21 bases spanning the gap. This CDR3 is built from 19 residues. Germline CDR1 LGHDT, CDR2 YNNKEL (reference sequence). CDR3 amino acids: CASSQSSISGVYSNQPQHF. DNA of the CDR3: TGTGCCAGCAGCCAGTCTTCAATTTCGGGAGTTTATAGCAATCAGCCCCAGCATTTT.

The chain carries TRBV5-1 and TRBJ2-1; 7 bases are shared with TRBD2. This CDR3 contains 14 residues. V lost 0 bases, J lost 8 bases, and 5 bases stayed unmatched. Germline lookup yields CDR1 SGHRS and CDR2 YFSETQ. The DNA of the CDR3 is TGCGCCAGCAGCTTGGGACTAGCCTCTGATGAGCAGTTCTTC. Encoded protein: CASSLGLASDEQFF.

The chain uses TRBV18 and TRBJ1-2, with 8 bases lining up with TRBD1. CDR1 is KGHSH and CDR2 is LQKENI in the germline V gene. V was pared by 3 bases and J by 3 bases, with 3 bases of the junction left unmatched. This CDR3 region has 14 residues. CDR3 nucleotides: TGTGCCAGCTCACCGCAGACAGGGGACTATGGCTACACCTTC. It encodes CASSPQTGDYGYTF.

This chain links TRBV28 with TRBJ2-7; possibly TRBD2 for D (5 bases). The CDR3 is made up of 18 amino acids. CDR1 is MDHEN, CDR2 SYDVKM, per germline. V was pared by 3 bases and J by 4 bases, with 25 bases between. The CDR3 protein is CASSFPLVSGENPYEQYF. The CDR3 DNA follows: TGTGCCAGCAGTTTCCCTCTAGTGAGCGGAGAAAATCCATACGAGCAGTACTTC.

There are many counts of this clone. The chain joins TRBV19 to TRBJ2-1, with TRBD2 identical over 12 bases. Unmatched junction bases numbered 9, after V lost 6 bases and J lost 12 bases. This CDR3 comprises 14 residues. Germline-derived CDR1 and CDR2 are LNHDA and SQIVND (reference sequence). The CDR3 spells CASRRLAGAGVQFF. In nucleotides, the CDR3 is TGTGCCAGTAGGCGACTAGCGGGAGCTGGGGTGCAGTTCTTC. Based on the CDR3 plus reference TRBV19 and TRBJ2-1, the full variable domain is DGGITQSPKYLFRKEGQNVTLSCEQNLNHDAMYWYRQDPGQGLRLIYYSQIVNDFQKGDIAEGYSVSREKKESFPLTVTSAQKNPTAFYLCASRRLAGAGVQFFGPGTRLTVL.